This T cell receptor beta chain was obtained from a study of radiation and T cells in renal cell carcinoma. This table comes from immunoSEQ multiplex PCR, and its TCRdb copy is limited to in-frame clones, with some not included. The sample has tens of thousands of clones, 89% seen once; the top ten hold roughly 5.4%. Overall study findings and caveats: Baseline intratumoral clonotype presence is unknown without pretreatment biopsies.

Time point specified: blood 4 weeks post-SBRT, at nephrectomy. Indicated treatment: 15 Gy SBRT to primary tumor, nephrectomy 4 weeks later. Radiation-treated patients gave blood at baseline, week 2 and week 4. This clone appeared a single time. Its target is unknown. The CDR3 consists of 13 residues. Germline V gene data show CDR1 as SGHTA and CDR2 as FQGNSA. The V end was cut by 4 bases, the J end by 0 bases, with 6 bases between. The sequence was obtained from a woman between 65 and 79 years old with renal cell carcinoma. The sequenced sample was blood, obtained from a patient whose treatment included radiotherapy and nephrectomy. This chain links TRBV7-2 with TRBJ1-2; no clear D gene. The CDR3 region is CASSSRANYGYTF. In nucleotides, the CDR3 is TGTGCCAGCAGCTCGAGAGCTAACTATGGCTACACCTTC.